What follows are 32 T cell receptor beta chains derived from one specimen sequenced in a study of vaccination and CD4 T cells after COVID-19. Cultured CD4+ T-cell DNA underwent Oncomine TCR Beta short-read sequencing. TCRdb processed the PCR reads anew with MiXCR; each CDR3 protein has one entry. The sample yields 17,000 or so distinct CDR3 sequences, approximately 47% seen once. Described treatment: roughly ten-day PBMC culture with coronavirus spike peptide pools or control peptides (ViraFEST assay). These receptors' targets are unknown. This specimen consisted of CD4+ T cells from blood, cultured in vitro, obtained before SARS-CoV-2 vaccination. Receptor source: a human donor who received a COVID-19 vaccine.

The chain combines TRBV11-3 with TRBJ2-5, with D maybe TRBD2 (5 bases). Germline lookup yields CDR1 SGHNT and CDR2 YENEEA. CDR3 length: 15 residues. The V gene lost 4 bases and the J gene lost 0 bases, with 12 bases spanning the gap. Here the CDR3 reads CASSSARANQETQYF. The CDR3 DNA sequence: TGTGCCAGCAGCTCCGCGCGGGCCAACCAAGAGACCCAGTACTTC.

The V gene is TRBV25-1, the J gene TRBJ2-3; D is unclear. This CDR3 is 14 amino acids long. The V gene lost 1 base and the J gene lost 0 bases, with 5 bases spanning the gap. Germline loops: CDR1 MGHDK, CDR2 SYGVNS. This chain's CDR3 is CASSESLSTDTQYF. The CDR3 coding sequence is TGTGCCAGCAGTGAATCTCTAAGCACAGATACGCAGTATTTT.

J is TRBJ2-1 and V is TRBV30, with D unclear. CDR3 length equals 11 residues. Trimming took off 3 bases at V and 7 bases at J, with 7 bases between the two ends. Germline assignment: CDR1 GTSNPN and CDR2 SVGIG (reference sequence). The CDR3 nucleotides read TGTGCCTGGAGAATTGCAAATGAGCAGTTCTTC. Translating gives CAWRIANEQFF.

This chain uses TRBV6-1 with TRBJ1-2; a weak D match, TRBD1 (5 bases). The germline CDR1 and CDR2 sequences are MNHNS and SASEGT. The CDR3 runs 14 residues. Trimming took 1 base from V and 8 from J, leaving 14 bases between them. CDR3: CASSEDRWREGYTF. In DNA form, the CDR3 reads TGTGCCAGCAGTGAAGACAGGTGGAGAGAAGGCTACACCTTC.

The chain links TRBV6-5 to TRBJ1-1; D might be TRBD1 (5 bases). This CDR3 contains 14 residues. The germline gives CDR1 MNHEY, CDR2 SVGAGI. Trimming pared 3 bases from V and 7 bases from J, leaving 15 bases between. The CDR3 DNA is TGTGCCAGCAGTTATTCCGGGGCTCGGGTTGAAGCTTTCTTT. It specifies CASSYSGARVEAFF.

V usage is TRBV30 and J usage is TRBJ1-6; D remains ambiguous. V was shortened by 1 base and J by 5 bases, with 9 bases between the two germline ends. Germline V gene data show CDR1 as GTSNPN and CDR2 as SVGIG (reference sequence). The length of the CDR3 is 14 residues. Here the CDR3 reads CAWSAGGHNSPLHF. The CDR3 DNA sequence: TGTGCCTGGAGTGCCGGAGGGCATAATTCACCCCTCCACTTT.

The V call is TRBV3-1, the J call TRBJ2-3; 11 positions match TRBD2. From germline, CDR1 is LGHDT and CDR2 YNNKEL (reference sequence). V was pared by 11 bases and J by 1 base, with 14 bases of the junction left unmatched. This CDR3 has 17 amino acids. Here the CDR3 reads CALQRLAGGRCTDTQYF. For the CDR3, the DNA is TGTGCCCTCCAAAGGCTAGCGGGGGGCCGGTGCACAGATACGCAGTATTTT.

The chain joins TRBV6-1 to TRBJ1-1; tentatively, D is TRBD1 (5 bases). CDR3 length equals 13 residues. V lost 8 bases and J lost 5, with 15 bases in between. Germline V gives CDR1 MNHNS, CDR2 SASEGT. CDR3 region: CASSGGLRTEAFF. The CDR3 nucleotides are TGTGCCAGCTCGGGGGGGTTACGTACTGAAGCTTTCTTT.

This clonotype was found a few times. CDR3 bases: TGCAGTGCTAGAGAAGACGGCAGGGGTAGCTATTCACCCCTCCACTTT. Translating gives CSAREDGRGSYSPLHF. The chain joins TRBV20-1 to TRBJ1-6; D perhaps matches TRBD1 (6 bases). V was pared by 0 bases and J by 8 bases, with 17 bases between. The CDR3 contains 16 residues. Germline values: CDR1 DFQATT, CDR2 SNEGSKA (reference sequence).

J is TRBJ2-2 and V is TRBV9; 7 nucleotides agree with TRBD2. Unmatched junction bases numbered 7, after V lost 0 bases and J lost 8 bases. Germline CDR1 SGDLS, CDR2 YYNGEE. The CDR3 is 15 residues long. The CDR3 nucleotides read TGTGCCAGCAGCGTAGCGGGAGGCGGTGCAGGGGAGCTGTTTTTT. Translated, it gives CASSVAGGGAGELFF.

The J gene is TRBJ2-5, the V gene TRBV12-5; D might be TRBD2 (5 bases). Per the germline V gene, CDR1 is LGHNT and CDR2 is FRNRAP. CDR3 length equals 17 residues. V lost 3 bases and J 2 bases, leaving 19 bases between the germline ends. CDR3 in DNA: TGTGCTAGTGGTTTCCGGACTTTGGCCCGTGAGCAAGAGACCCAGTACTTC. It specifies CASGFRTLAREQETQYF.

The J gene is TRBJ2-3, the V gene TRBV12-3 or TRBV12-4; D is possibly TRBD1 (6 bases). The CDR3 is made up of 13 amino acids. V was cut by 6 bases and J by 6 bases, with 13 bases left in between. As DNA, the CDR3 is TGTGCCAGCAGCCGGGTCAGGGGTGATACGCAGTATTTT. It codes for CASSRVRGDTQYF.

This clonotype came up a few times. The genes are TRBV20-1 and TRBJ2-2, with 10 bases that match TRBD2. CDR1 is DFQATT and CDR2 is SNEGSKA in the germline V gene (reference sequence). The CDR3 totals 15 residues. The junction had 7 bases not matched to a gene; V was cut back by 3 bases and J by 6 bases. This CDR3 is CSASRVAGGAGELFF. The CDR3, as DNA: TGCAGTGCTAGTCGGGTAGCGGGGGGCGCCGGGGAGCTGTTTTTT.

The chain links TRBV18 to TRBJ2-2, with 9 bases identical to TRBD1. CDR1 and CDR2 from the germline V gene are KGHSH and LQKENI. The CDR3 covers 15 residues. Unmatched junction bases numbered 4, after V lost 3 bases and J lost 5 bases. CDR3 in amino acids: CASSPDRGRTGELFF. The DNA of the CDR3 is TGTGCCAGCTCACCGGACAGGGGTCGGACCGGGGAGCTGTTTTTT.

The chain is built from TRBV10-3 and TRBJ2-1, with TRBD1 matching over 9 bases. CDR1 and CDR2 (germline): ENHRY, SYGVKD. CDR3 length: 14 residues. Unmatched junction bases numbered 8, after V lost 7 bases and J lost 7 bases. The CDR3 reads CAINAGTGSNEQFF. In nucleotides, the CDR3 is TGTGCCATCAATGCCGGGACAGGGTCAAATGAGCAGTTCTTC.

This chain uses TRBV7-2 with TRBJ2-5; D possibly matches TRBD1 or TRBD2 (5 bases each). Germline V CDR1 and CDR2: SGHTA, FQGNSA. The CDR3 spans 13 residues. V lost 4 bases and J lost 5, with 11 bases in between. In nucleotides, the CDR3 is TGTGCCAGCAGCTCGGGACGAGGGGAGACCCAGTACTTC. It codes for CASSSGRGETQYF.

This clonotype came up once. V usage is TRBV7-6 and J usage is TRBJ2-7; no definite D call. The V and J ends lost 5 bases and 7 bases respectively, with 15 bases between them. This CDR3 spans 13 amino acids. CDR1 and CDR2 from the germline V gene are SGHVS and FNYEAQ. The CDR3 nucleotides read TGTGCCAGCAGCCCCGGCCCCCTGCGGGAGCAGTACTTC. Its protein is CASSPGPLREQYF.

The chain links TRBV7-2 to TRBJ2-3, with D perhaps TRBD2 (6 bases). Trimming took 1 base from V and 6 from J, leaving 11 bases between them. Germline V gene data show CDR1 as SGHTA and CDR2 as FQGNSA. This CDR3 contains 14 residues. CDR3 nucleotide sequence: TGTGCCAGCAGCTTAGTTCTTGGGGGGGATACGCAGTATTTT. Encoded protein: CASSLVLGGDTQYF.

V is TRBV19 and J is TRBJ1-2; no definite D call. This CDR3 has 13 amino acids. CDR1 and CDR2 (germline): LNHDA, SQIVND (reference sequence). Trimming left V 5 bases short and J 3 bases short, with 10 bases between. The CDR3 DNA follows: TGTGCCAGTAGTGCTCATGGATACTATGGCTACACCTTC. As protein: CASSAHGYYGYTF.

This clonotype was seen only a few times. This chain uses TRBV6-5 with TRBJ1-5; no firm D call. This CDR3 is built from 14 residues. CDR1 is MNHEY, CDR2 SVGAGI, per germline. V was trimmed by 2 bases and J by 3 bases, leaving 8 bases between them. CDR3 sequence: CASSYGRNNQPQHF. The CDR3 DNA reads TGTGCCAGCAGTTACGGACGTAACAATCAGCCCCAGCATTTT.

The J gene is TRBJ2-2, the V gene TRBV2; D is unclear. The CDR3 length is 14 residues. Between the trimmed V and J ends, which lost 6 bases and 0 bases, there was a span of 8 bases. Germline V lookup: CDR1 SNHLY, CDR2 FYNNEI. DNA of the CDR3: TGTGCCAGCAGGGGCGGATCGAACACCGGGGAGCTGTTTTTT. Translation gives CASRGGSNTGELFF.

This clonotype was seen just once. The rearrangement joins TRBV30 to TRBJ1-1; possibly TRBD1 for D (6 bases). The ends were cut back, 0 bases at V and 3 bases at J, with 8 bases in the middle. Germline V lookup: CDR1 GTSNPN, CDR2 SVGIG (reference sequence). This CDR3 has 13 amino acids. The CDR3 nucleotides are TGTGCCTGGAGTGTACAGGGCGACACTGAAGCTTTCTTT. It codes for CAWSVQGDTEAFF.

The chain combines TRBV19 with TRBJ1-5; D remains unclear. This CDR3 region has 16 residues. Germline CDR1 LNHDA, CDR2 SQIVND (reference sequence). The V and J ends lost 2 bases and 0 bases respectively, with 11 bases between them. DNA for the CDR3: TGTGCCAGTAGTATAAGCGGGCCCTATAGCAATCAGCCCCAGCATTTT. This translates into CASSISGPYSNQPQHF. Looking up the rest from reference TRBV19 and TRBJ1-5 gives the full variable domain: DGGITQSPKYLFRKEGQNVTLSCEQNLNHDAMYWYRQDPGQGLRLIYYSQIVNDFQKGDIAEGYSVSREKKESFPLTVTSAQKNPTAFYLCASSISGPYSNQPQHFGDGTRLSIL.

J is TRBJ1-2 and V is TRBV6-1, with 7 bases that match TRBD1. Germline V CDR1 and CDR2: MNHNS, SASEGT. CDR3 length: 13 amino acids. V lost 8 bases to trimming and J lost 6 bases; unmatched junction nucleotides: 9. The CDR3: CASRGTEANGYTF. The CDR3, as DNA: TGTGCCAGCCGGGGGACAGAGGCGAATGGCTACACCTTC.

This chain uses TRBV30 with TRBJ1-6, with D perhaps matching TRBD1 (5 bases). The V and J ends lost 3 bases and 7 bases respectively, with 13 bases between them. In germline, CDR1 is GTSNPN, CDR2 SVGIG (reference sequence). The CDR3 has 14 amino acids. The CDR3 region has the DNA TGTGCCTGGAGCTGGGACTCCCTGAATTCACCCCTCCACTTT. It codes for CAWSWDSLNSPLHF.

This rearrangement joins TRBV11-2 to TRBJ1-2, with a tentative D call TRBD1 (5 bases). The germline V gene has CDR1 SGHAT and CDR2 FQNNGV. The length of the CDR3 is 13 residues. V was pared by 2 bases and J by 6 bases, with 10 bases between. The CDR3 sequence: CASSLSRGDGYTF. In DNA form, the CDR3 reads TGTGCCAGCAGCTTAAGTAGGGGAGATGGCTACACCTTC. Based on the CDR3 plus reference TRBV11-2 and TRBJ1-2, the full variable domain is EAGVAQSPRYKIIEKRQSVAFWCNPISGHATLYWYQQILGQGPKLLIQFQNNGVVDDSQLPKDRFSAERLKGVDSTLKIQPAKLEDSAVYLCASSLSRGDGYTFGSGTRLTVV.

This clonotype has only a few counts. This chain joins TRBV12-3 or TRBV12-4 and TRBJ1-6; D ambiguous. V lost 1 base to trimming and J lost 9 bases, with 10 bases between them. This CDR3 contains 14 residues. The CDR3 is CASSLDRGSSPLHF. In DNA, the CDR3 is TGTGCCAGCAGTTTAGATCGCGGGAGTTCACCCCTCCACTTT.

V gene TRBV9 combines with J gene TRBJ1-5, with unresolved D. V was trimmed by 3 bases and J by 0 bases, leaving 7 bases between them. Germline lookup yields CDR1 SGDLS and CDR2 YYNGEE. CDR3 size: 14 residues. CDR3 nucleotide sequence: TGTGCCAGCAGCGCCCCGAATAGCAATCAGCCCCAGCATTTT. Translating gives CASSAPNSNQPQHF.

The rearrangement uses TRBV12-3 or TRBV12-4 and TRBJ1-4, with 10 bases identical to TRBD1. The CDR3 has 14 amino acids. After removal of 4 bases from V and 8 bases from J, the junction contained 4 bases not matched to a gene. The CDR3 coding sequence is TGTGCCAGCAGTTCCGGGACAGGGGTGGAAAAACTGTTTTTT. Translating gives CASSSGTGVEKLFF.

V and J are TRBV7-2 and TRBJ1-2, with D uncertain. With 1 base removed from V and 3 bases from J, the gap between germline ends came to 9 bases. The CDR3 covers 14 residues. CDR1 is SGHTA and CDR2 is FQGNSA in the germline V gene. In DNA, the CDR3 is TGTGCCAGCAGCTTAGTCAGGTCGGACTATGGCTACACCTTC. This translates into CASSLVRSDYGYTF.

The rearrangement links TRBV18 to TRBJ1-1; D is perhaps TRBD1 (5 bases). The CDR3 is 14 residues long. V was clipped by 4 bases and J by 5 bases, with 14 bases between them. The germline V gene encodes CDR1 KGHSH and CDR2 LQKENI. The CDR3 DNA follows: TGTGCCAGCTCACTTTCGGGGGTACGGACTGAAGCTTTCTTT. It translates to CASSLSGVRTEAFF.

There are a few counts of this clonotype. This sequence joins TRBV24-1 and TRBJ2-5; no firm D call. Trimming removed 4 bases at V and 5 bases at J, with 10 bases between. The CDR3 runs to 13 residues. CDR1 and CDR2 (germline): KGHDR, SFDVKD. CDR3 region: CATSEASLETQYF. DNA for the CDR3: TGTGCCACCAGTGAGGCTTCCTTGGAGACCCAGTACTTC.